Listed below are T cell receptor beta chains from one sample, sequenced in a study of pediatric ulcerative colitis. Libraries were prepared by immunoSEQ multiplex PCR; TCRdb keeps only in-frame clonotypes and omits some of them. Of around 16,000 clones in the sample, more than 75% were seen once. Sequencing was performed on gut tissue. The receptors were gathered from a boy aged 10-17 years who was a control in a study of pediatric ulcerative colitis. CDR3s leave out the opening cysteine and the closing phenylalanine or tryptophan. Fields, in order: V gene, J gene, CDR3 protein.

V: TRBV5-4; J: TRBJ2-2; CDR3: ASSFRRGNTGELF
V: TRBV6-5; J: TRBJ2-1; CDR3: ASSYDEGTYNEQF
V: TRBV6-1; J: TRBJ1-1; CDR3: ASHPRDLNTEAF
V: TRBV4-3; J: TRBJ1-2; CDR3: ASSQDFRGAGYGYT
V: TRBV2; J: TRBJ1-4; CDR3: ASRATRNEKLF
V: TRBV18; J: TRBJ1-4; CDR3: ASSLDRAIEKLF
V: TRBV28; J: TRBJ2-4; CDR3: ASSDRVGNIQY
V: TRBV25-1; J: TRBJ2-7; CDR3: ASSGRTGGYEQY
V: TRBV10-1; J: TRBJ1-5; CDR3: ASSVRGPGNQPQH
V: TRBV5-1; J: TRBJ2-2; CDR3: ASSYSTSLNTGELF
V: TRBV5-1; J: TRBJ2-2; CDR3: ASSLEATGGFAGELF
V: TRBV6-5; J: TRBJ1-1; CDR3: ASTSGQGNTEAF
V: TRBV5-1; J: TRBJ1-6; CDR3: ASRGYNSPLH
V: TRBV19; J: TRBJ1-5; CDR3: ASSTQNGQPQH
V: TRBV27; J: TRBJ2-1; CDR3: ASSLVGGYNEQF
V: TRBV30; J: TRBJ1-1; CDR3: AWSVKTGRGGTEAF